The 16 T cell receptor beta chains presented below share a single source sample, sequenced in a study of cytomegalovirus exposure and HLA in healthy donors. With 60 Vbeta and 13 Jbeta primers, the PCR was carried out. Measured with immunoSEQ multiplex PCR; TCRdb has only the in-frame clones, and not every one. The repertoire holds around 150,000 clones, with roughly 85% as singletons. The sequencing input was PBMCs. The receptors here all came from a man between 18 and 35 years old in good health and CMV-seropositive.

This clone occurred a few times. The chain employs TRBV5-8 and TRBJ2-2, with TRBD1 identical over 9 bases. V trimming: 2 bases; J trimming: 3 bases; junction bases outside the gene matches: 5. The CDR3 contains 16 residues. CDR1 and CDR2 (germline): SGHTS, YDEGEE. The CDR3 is CASSFLGTGYTGELFF. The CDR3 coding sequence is TGTGCCAGCAGCTTTCTCGGGACAGGGTACACCGGGGAGCTGTTTTTT. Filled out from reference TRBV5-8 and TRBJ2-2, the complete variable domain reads EAGVTQSPTHLIKTRGQQATLRCSPISGHTSVYWYQQALGLGLQFLLWYDEGEERNRGNFPPRFSGRQFPNYSSELNVNALELEDSALYLCASSFLGTGYTGELFFGEGSRLTVL.

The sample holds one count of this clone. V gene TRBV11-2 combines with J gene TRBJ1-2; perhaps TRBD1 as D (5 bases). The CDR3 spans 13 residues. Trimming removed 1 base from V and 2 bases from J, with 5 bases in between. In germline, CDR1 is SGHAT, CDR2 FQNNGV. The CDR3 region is CASSLGGNYGYTF. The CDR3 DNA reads TGTGCCAGCAGCTTAGGGGGCAACTATGGCTACACCTTC.

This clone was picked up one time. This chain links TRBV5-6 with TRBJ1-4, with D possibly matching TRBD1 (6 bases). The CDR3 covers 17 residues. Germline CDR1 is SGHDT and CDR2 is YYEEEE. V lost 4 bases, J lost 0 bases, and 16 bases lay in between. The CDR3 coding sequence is TGTGCCAGCAGCCGAACAGGGTGGAGAGCAACTAATGAAAAACTGTTTTTT. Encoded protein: CASSRTGWRATNEKLFF.

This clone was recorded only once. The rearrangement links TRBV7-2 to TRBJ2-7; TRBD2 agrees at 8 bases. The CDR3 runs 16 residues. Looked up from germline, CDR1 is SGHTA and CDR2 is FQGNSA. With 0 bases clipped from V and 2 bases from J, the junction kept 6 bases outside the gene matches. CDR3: CASSLARAGGTYEQYF. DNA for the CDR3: TGTGCCAGCAGCTTAGCGCGGGCGGGGGGCACCTACGAGCAGTACTTC. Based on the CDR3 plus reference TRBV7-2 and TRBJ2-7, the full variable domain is GAGVSQSPSNKVTEKGKDVELRCDPISGHTALYWYRQSLGQGLEFLIYFQGNSAPDKSGLPSDRFSAERTGGSVSTLTIQRTQQEDSAVYLCASSLARAGGTYEQYFGPGTRLTVT.

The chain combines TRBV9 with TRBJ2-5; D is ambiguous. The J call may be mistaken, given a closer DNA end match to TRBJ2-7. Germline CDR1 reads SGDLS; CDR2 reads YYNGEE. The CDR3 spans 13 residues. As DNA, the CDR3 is TGTGCCAGCGGTCCGAGCGCGGCCTACGAGCAGTACTTC. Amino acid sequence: CASGPSAAYEQYF.

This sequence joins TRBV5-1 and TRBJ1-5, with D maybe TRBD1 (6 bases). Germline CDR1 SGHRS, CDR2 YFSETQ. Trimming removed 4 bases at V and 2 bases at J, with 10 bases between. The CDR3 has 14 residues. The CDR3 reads CASSPRGGNQPQHF. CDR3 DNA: TGCGCCAGCAGCCCCAGGGGAGGCAATCAGCCCCAGCATTTT.

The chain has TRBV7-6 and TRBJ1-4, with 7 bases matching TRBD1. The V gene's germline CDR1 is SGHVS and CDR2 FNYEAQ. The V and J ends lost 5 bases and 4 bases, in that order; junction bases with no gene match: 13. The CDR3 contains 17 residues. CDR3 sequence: CASSRELGGTVNEKLFF. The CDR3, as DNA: TGTGCCAGCAGCCGGGAGCTGGGCGGGACAGTTAATGAAAAACTGTTTTTT.

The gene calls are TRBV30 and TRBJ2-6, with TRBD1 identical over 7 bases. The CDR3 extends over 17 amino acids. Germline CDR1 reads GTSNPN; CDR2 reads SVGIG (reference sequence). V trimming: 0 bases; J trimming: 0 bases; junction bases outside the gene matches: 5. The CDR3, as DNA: TGTGCCTGGAGTGTAGAAGGGGGCTTCTCTGGGGCCAACGTCCTGACTTTC. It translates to CAWSVEGGFSGANVLTF.

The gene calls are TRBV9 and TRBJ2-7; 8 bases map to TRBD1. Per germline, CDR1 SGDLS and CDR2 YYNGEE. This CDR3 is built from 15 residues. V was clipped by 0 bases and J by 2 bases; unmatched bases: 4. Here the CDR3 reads CASSVGGTGAYEQYF. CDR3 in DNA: TGTGCCAGCAGCGTAGGAGGGACAGGCGCCTACGAGCAGTACTTC.

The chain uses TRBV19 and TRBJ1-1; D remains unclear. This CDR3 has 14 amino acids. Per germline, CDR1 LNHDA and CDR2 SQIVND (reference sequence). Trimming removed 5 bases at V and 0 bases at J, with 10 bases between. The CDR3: CASSGQAMNTEAFF. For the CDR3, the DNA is TGTGCCAGTAGTGGGCAGGCCATGAACACTGAAGCTTTCTTT.

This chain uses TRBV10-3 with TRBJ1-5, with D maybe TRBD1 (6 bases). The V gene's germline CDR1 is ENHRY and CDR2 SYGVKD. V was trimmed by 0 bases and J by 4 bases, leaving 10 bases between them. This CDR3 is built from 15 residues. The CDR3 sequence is CAISESFRGNQPQHF. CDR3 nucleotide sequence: TGTGCCATCAGTGAGTCGTTCAGGGGAAATCAGCCCCAGCATTTT.

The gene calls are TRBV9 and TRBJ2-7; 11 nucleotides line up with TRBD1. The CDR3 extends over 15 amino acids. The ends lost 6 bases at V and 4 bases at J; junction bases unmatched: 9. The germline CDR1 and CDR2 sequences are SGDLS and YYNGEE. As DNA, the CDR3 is TGTGCCAGCAACTACGACGGGACAGGGGGTTACGAGCAGTACTTC. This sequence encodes CASNYDGTGGYEQYF.

CDR3 in amino acids: CAWASDGVWDEQYF. CDR3 in DNA: TGTGCCTGGGCGTCGGACGGGGTTTGGGACGAGCAGTACTTC. The chain combines TRBV30 with TRBJ2-7, with a weak D call TRBD2 (5 bases). Germline V gene data show CDR1 as GTSNPN and CDR2 as SVGIG (reference sequence). V was pared by 5 bases and J by 5 bases, with 19 bases between. The CDR3 spans 14 residues. Filled out from reference TRBV30 and TRBJ2-7, the complete variable domain reads SQTIHQWPATLVQPVGSPLSLECTVEGTSNPNLYWYRQAAGRGLQLLFYSVGIGQISSEVPQNLSASRPQDRQFILSSKKLLLSDSGFYLCAWASDGVWDEQYFGPGTRLTVT.

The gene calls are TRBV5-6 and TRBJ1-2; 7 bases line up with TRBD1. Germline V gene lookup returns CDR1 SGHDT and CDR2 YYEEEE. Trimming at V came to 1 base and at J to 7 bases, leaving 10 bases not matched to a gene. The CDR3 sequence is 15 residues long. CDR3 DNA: TGTGCCAGCAGCTTGTCGGTGACAGGGTCCGCTGGCTACACCTTC. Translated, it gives CASSLSVTGSAGYTF.

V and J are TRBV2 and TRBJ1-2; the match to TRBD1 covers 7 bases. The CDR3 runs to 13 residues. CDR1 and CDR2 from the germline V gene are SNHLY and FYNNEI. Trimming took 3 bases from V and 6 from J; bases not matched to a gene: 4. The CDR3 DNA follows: TGTGCCAGCAGTGAGGGAGGACAGGATGGCTACACCTTC. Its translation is CASSEGGQDGYTF.

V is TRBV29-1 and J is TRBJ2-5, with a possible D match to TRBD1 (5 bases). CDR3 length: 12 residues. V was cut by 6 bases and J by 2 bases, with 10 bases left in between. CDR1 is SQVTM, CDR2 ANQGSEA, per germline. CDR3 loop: CSVEKGQETQYF. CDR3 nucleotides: TGCAGCGTAGAAAAGGGGCAAGAGACCCAGTACTTC.